These T cell receptor beta chains were read from a single sample in a study of OX40 agonist ivuxolimab in advanced cancers. Here immunoSEQ multiplex PCR was the method, and the copy in TCRdb shows in-frame clones only, minus some. The table shows over 65,000 clones, with over 85% occurring only once. The sample consisted of CD4+ or CD8+ T cells sorted from blood, taken in a trial of the OX40 agonist ivuxolimab. These receptors originate from an adult with an advanced solid tumor such as melanoma, head and neck, liver or kidney cancer. Each CDR3 is given with its conserved first and last residue. The order of the fields is V gene, CDR3 length, clone size, D gene, J gene, CDR3 protein, CDR3 DNA. A D gene is named only where the DNA matches it firmly. Expanded clones are given a class, and other clones once, few, many or no size at all.

TRBV4-3	14	.	.	TRBJ2-2	CASSQGHGGGELFF	TGCGCCAGCAGCCAGGGTCATGGAGGCGGGGAGCTGTTTTTT
TRBV30	13	.	.	TRBJ1-1	CAWSGQANTEAFF	TGTGCCTGGAGTGGACAGGCGAACACTGAAGCTTTCTTT
TRBV7-2	15	.	TRBD2	TRBJ2-3	CASSLAGGFSATQYF	TGTGCCAGCAGCTTAGCGGGAGGGTTCTCAGCTACGCAGTATTTT
TRBV7-2	15	.	.	TRBJ2-2	CASSLSGGGTGELFF	TGTGCCAGCAGCTTATCGGGGGGCGGAACCGGGGAGCTGTTTTTT
TRBV9	14	.	.	TRBJ2-2	CASSPLGDTGELFF	TGTGCCAGCAGCCCTCTAGGGGACACCGGGGAGCTGTTTTTT
TRBV5-1	14	.	TRBD1	TRBJ2-7	CASSPGQTTYEQYF	TGCGCCAGCAGCCCGGGACAGACAACCTACGAGCAGTACTTC
TRBV30	11	.	.	TRBJ1-2	CAWQTGFGYTF	TGTGCCTGGCAAACAGGGTTTGGCTACACCTTC
TRBV5-4	15	.	TRBD1	TRBJ2-2	CASSFPQGSTGELFF	TGTGCCAGCAGCTTTCCACAGGGGAGCACCGGGGAGCTGTTTTTT
TRBV10-3	15	.	TRBD2	TRBJ2-7	CAISEMTSGSYEQYF	TGTGCCATCAGTGAGATGACTAGCGGGAGTTACGAGCAGTACTTC
TRBV6-1	14	.	.	TRBJ2-2	CASSEWQNTGELFF	TGTGCCAGCAGTGAATGGCAGAACACCGGGGAGCTGTTTTTT
TRBV7-9	14	.	.	TRBJ2-7	CASSLGAGKYEQYF	TGTGCCAGCAGCTTAGGGGCAGGGAAGTACGAGCAGTACTTC
TRBV7-2	11	few	.	TRBJ2-7	CASSFAREQYF	TGTGCCAGCAGCTTTGCGCGCGAGCAGTACTTC
TRBV28	16	few	TRBD2	TRBJ2-3	CASTPAGTSYTDTQYF	TGTGCCAGCACCCCTGCCGGGACTAGCTATACAGATACGCAGTATTTT
TRBV2	13	.	TRBD1	TRBJ2-7	CASSGDSHYEQYF	TGTGCCAGCAGTGGGGACAGCCACTACGAGCAGTACTTC
TRBV10-3	11	.	TRBD2	TRBJ2-1	CAMPLAEEQFF	TGTGCCATGCCGCTAGCGGAAGAGCAGTTCTTC
TRBV27	14	.	TRBD1	TRBJ1-2	CASSKQGAHYGYTF	TGTGCCAGCAGTAAACAGGGGGCTCACTATGGCTACACCTTC
TRBV27	9	.	.	TRBJ1-5	CASGQPQHF	TGTGCCAGCGGTCAGCCCCAGCATTTT
TRBV28	13	.	.	TRBJ1-2	CASSSAGLYGYTF	TGTGCCAGCAGTTCCGCGGGACTCTATGGCTACACCTTC
TRBV18	13	.	.	TRBJ2-5	CASSPLLQETQYF	TGTGCCAGCTCACCCTTGCTCCAAGAGACCCAGTACTTC
TRBV30	14	.	.	TRBJ2-5	CACQKTSDQETQYF	TGTGCCTGCCAAAAGACCTCGGACCAAGAGACCCAGTACTTC
TRBV28	15	.	TRBD1	TRBJ1-5	CASRSGGTAYQPQHF	TGTGCCAGCAGATCAGGGGGAACCGCATATCAGCCCCAGCATTTT
TRBV7-3	18	.	.	TRBJ2-1	CASSLGLGSGSSYNEQFF	TGTGCCAGCAGCTTAGGCTTGGGGAGTGGGAGCTCCTACAATGAGCAGTTCTTC
TRBV10-2	14	once	.	TRBJ2-7	CASSEPTLRYEQYF	TGCGCCAGCAGTGAGCCGACACTACGCTACGAGCAGTACTTC
TRBV4-3	14	.	.	TRBJ1-3	CASSQAGTGNTIYF	TGCGCCAGCAGCCAAGCAGGTACCGGAAACACCATATATTTT
TRBV5-1	14	.	.	TRBJ2-1	CASSGGTGDNEQFF	TGCGCCAGCAGCGGCGGGACGGGTGACAATGAGCAGTTCTTC
TRBV19	16	.	TRBD2	TRBJ2-6	CASGPSGVSGANVLTF	TGTGCCAGTGGGCCTAGCGGAGTCTCTGGGGCCAACGTCCTGACTTTC
TRBV18	14	.	TRBD2	TRBJ2-3	CASSQTSGTDTQYF	TGTGCCAGCTCACAGACTAGCGGCACAGATACGCAGTATTTT
TRBV5-1	14	once	.	TRBJ2-2	CASSLQVGTGELFF	TGCGCCAGCAGCTTGCAAGTAGGCACCGGGGAGCTGTTTTTT
TRBV28	15	once	.	TRBJ2-5	CASSLAEGGQETQYF	TGTGCCAGCTCATTAGCTGAAGGGGGCCAAGAGACCCAGTACTTC
TRBV28	12	.	.	TRBJ1-2	CASTQTGLGYTF	TGTGCCAGCACCCAAACAGGGTTAGGCTACACCTTC
TRBV25-1	15	.	TRBD2	TRBJ2-5	CASSGRLAGRETQYF	TGTGCCAGCAGTGGCAGACTAGCGGGACGAGAGACCCAGTACTTC